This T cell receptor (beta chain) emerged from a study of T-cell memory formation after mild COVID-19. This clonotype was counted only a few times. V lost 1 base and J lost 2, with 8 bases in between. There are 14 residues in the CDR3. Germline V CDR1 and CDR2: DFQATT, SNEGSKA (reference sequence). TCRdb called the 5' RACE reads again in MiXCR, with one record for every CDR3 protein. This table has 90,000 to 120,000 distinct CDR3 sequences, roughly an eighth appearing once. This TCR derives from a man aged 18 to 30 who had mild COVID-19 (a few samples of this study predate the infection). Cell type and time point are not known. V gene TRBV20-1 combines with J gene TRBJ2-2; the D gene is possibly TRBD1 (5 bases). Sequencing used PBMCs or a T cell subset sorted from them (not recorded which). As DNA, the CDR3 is TGCAGTGCTAGAGTAGACAGAAACACCGGGGAGCTGTTTTTT. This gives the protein CSARVDRNTGELFF.